This TCR beta chain originates from a study of blood T cell repertoires in COVID-19. The wider study: Spain, Italy and the United States supplied samples that represented acute and convalescent COVID-19. PBMCs, B-cell-depleted T cells, or T cells were the source of the cDNA or gDNA that made up the material.

Study processing details: Amplification from reference gene primers served as the basis for estimated nucleated cell counts. Assay: immunoSEQ multiplex PCR; the TCRdb copy retains only in-frame clones and omits some. D and trimming come from the DNA, and the V and J calls and clone size come from that table. The repertoire holds approximately 50,000 clones, with 77% as singletons. Germline V gene lookup returns CDR1 SNHLY and CDR2 FYNNEI. The CDR3 sequence is 16 residues long. V gave up 7 bases and J gave up 0 bases; unmatched junction bases: 11. The sequence derives from a man between 65 and 85 years old with active or convalescent COVID-19. Input material: peripheral blood. The gene calls are TRBV2 and TRBJ1-1; 7 bases match TRBD1. CDR3 bases: TGTGCCAGCACCAAAACAGGGGCCTTAATGAACACTGAAGCTTTCTTT. Translating it yields CASTKTGALMNTEAFF. Variable domain in full (rest from reference TRBV2 and TRBJ1-1): EPEVTQTPSHQVTQMGQEVILRCVPISNHLYFYWYRQILGQKVEFLVSFYNNEISEKSEIFDDQFSVERPDGSNFTLKIRSTKLEDSAMYFCASTKTGALMNTEAFFGQGTRLTVV.